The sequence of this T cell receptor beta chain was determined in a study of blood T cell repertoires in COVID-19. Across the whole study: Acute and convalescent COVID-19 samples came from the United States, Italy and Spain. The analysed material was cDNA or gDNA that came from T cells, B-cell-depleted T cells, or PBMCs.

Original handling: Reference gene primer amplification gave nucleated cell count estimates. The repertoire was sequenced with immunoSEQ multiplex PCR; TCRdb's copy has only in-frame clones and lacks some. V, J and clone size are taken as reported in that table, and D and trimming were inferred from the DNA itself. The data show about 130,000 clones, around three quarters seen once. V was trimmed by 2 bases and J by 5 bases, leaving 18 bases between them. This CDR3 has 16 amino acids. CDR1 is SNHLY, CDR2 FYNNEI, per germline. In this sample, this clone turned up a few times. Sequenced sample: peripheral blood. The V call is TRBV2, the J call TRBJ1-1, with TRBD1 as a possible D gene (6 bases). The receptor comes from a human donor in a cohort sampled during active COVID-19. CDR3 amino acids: CASSERQGTPITEAFF. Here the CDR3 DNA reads TGTGCCAGCAGTGAAAGGCAGGGGACCCCCATTACTGAAGCTTTCTTT.